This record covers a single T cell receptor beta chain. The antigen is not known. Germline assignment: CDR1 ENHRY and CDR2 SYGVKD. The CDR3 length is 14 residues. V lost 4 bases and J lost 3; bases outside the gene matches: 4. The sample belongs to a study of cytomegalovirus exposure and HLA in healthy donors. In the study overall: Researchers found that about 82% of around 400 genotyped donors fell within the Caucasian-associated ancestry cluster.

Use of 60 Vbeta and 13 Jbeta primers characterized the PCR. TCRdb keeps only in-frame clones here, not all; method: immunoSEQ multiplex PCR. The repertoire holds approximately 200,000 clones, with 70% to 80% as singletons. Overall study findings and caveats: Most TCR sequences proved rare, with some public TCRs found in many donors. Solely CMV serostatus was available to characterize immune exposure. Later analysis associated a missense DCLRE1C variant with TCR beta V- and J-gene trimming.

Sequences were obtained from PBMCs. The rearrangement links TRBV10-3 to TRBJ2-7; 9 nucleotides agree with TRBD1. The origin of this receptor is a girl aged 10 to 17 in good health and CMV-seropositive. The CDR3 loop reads CAISGGTGSYEQYF. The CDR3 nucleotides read TGTGCCATCAGTGGCGGGACAGGGAGCTACGAGCAGTACTTC.